Listed below are T cell receptor beta chains from one sample, sequenced in a study of shared clonotypes between healthy human individuals. Using immunoSEQ multiplex PCR, the repertoire was profiled, and TCRdb retains in-frame clones only, with some absent. The table includes more than 2,000,000 clones, over 85% detected once. Sequences were obtained from naive CD4+ T cells from PBMCs. The receptor set was obtained from a man aged 18 to 29 in good health. Some clones in this sample may be carry-over from other donors' samples. CDR3s include the opening cysteine and the closing phenylalanine or tryptophan. Fields, in order: clone size, D gene, J gene, V gene, CDR3 protein, CDR3 DNA. The D gene is left open where the match is weak. A clone size is listed for some rows: how often the clone was seen (once, few, many), or a class if it is expanded.

.,TRBD2,TRBJ2-2,TRBV4-1,CASSQGGGDRLAGLINTGELFF,TGCGCCAGCAGCCAGGGAGGAGGGGACCGACTAGCGGGATTAATCAACACCGGGGAGCTGTTTTTT
few,.,TRBJ1-5,TRBV28,CASSFVPNQPQHF,TGTGCCAGCAGTTTCGTCCCAAATCAGCCCCAGCATTTT
.,.,TRBJ2-5,TRBV5-1,CASSADTYQETQYF,TGCGCCAGCAGCGCCGACACGTACCAAGAGACCCAGTACTTC
once,TRBD1,TRBJ2-7,TRBV29-1,CSVGGQVNGEQYF,TGCAGCGTGGGTGGACAGGTGAACGGCGAGCAGTACTTC
.,.,TRBJ2-2,TRBV19,CAGRTTNTGELFF,TGTGCCGGGAGGACAACCAACACCGGGGAGCTGTTTTTT
.,TRBD2,TRBJ2-7,TRBV5-6,CASSLRTSGRYEQYF,TGTGCCAGCAGCTTGCGGACTAGCGGGAGGTACGAGCAGTACTTC
.,.,TRBJ2-1,TRBV7-3,CASSHSGGANEQFF,TGTGCCAGCAGCCACTCTGGGGGGGCCAATGAGCAGTTCTTC
.,.,TRBJ1-4,TRBV5-4,CASSWGRTATNEKLFF,TGTGCCAGCAGCTGGGGACGGACCGCGACTAATGAAAAACTGTTTTTT
once,TRBD1,TRBJ2-1,TRBV18,CASSPTGGIYNEQFF,TGTGCCAGCTCACCGACAGGGGGGATCTACAATGAGCAGTTCTTC
.,.,TRBJ1-3,TRBV10-2,CASSEPGNTIYF,TGCGCCAGCAGTGAGCCTGGAAACACCATATATTTT
once,.,TRBJ2-1,TRBV6-1,CASSNTGEQFF,TGTGCCAGCAGTAACACCGGTGAGCAGTTCTTC
.,.,TRBJ1-1,TRBV11-2,CASSLGTLKNTEAFF,TGTGCCAGCAGCTTAGGGACCCTCAAGAACACTGAAGCTTTCTTT
.,TRBD1,TRBJ1-5,TRBV5-5,CASRPDRNLNQPQHF,TGTGCCAGCAGACCGGACAGGAACCTCAATCAGCCCCAGCATTTT
few,.,TRBJ1-2,TRBV7-3,CASSLDTGTNYGYTF,TGTGCCAGCAGCTTGGATACAGGGACCAACTATGGCTACACCTTC
once,.,TRBJ1-1,TRBV7-9,CASSLYGNTEAFF,TGTGCCAGCAGCTTGTACGGGAACACTGAAGCTTTCTTT